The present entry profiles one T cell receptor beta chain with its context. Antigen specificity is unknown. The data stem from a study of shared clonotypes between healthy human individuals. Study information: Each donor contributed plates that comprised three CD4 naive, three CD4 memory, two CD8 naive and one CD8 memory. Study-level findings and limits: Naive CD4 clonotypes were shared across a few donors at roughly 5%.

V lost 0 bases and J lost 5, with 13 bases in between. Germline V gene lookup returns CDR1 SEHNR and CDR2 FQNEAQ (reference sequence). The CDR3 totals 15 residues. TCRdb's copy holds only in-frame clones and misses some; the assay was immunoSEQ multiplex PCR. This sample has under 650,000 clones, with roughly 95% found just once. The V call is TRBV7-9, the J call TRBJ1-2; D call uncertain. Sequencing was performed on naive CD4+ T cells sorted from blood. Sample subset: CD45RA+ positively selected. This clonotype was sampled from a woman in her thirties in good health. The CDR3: CASSLARPGPYGYTF. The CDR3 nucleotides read TGTGCCAGCAGCTTAGCTCGTCCCGGCCCTTATGGCTACACCTTC.